Following are 30 T cell receptor beta chains from one sample sequenced in a study of T cell responses to AZD1222 COVID-19 vaccine. Profiling relied on immunoSEQ multiplex PCR, and the TCRdb table lists in-frame clones only, not all of them. The sample includes 120,000 or so clones, less than 90% of them seen just once. The specimen was peripheral blood, collected on day 0 of AZD1222 vaccination. The receptors here all came from an adult in good health.

V and J are TRBV21-1 and TRBJ1-3; the DNA was not compared with TRBD1, the D call given in the table. TRBV21-1 is designated a pseudogene. CDR3 length: 15 residues. The CDR3: CASSKASSSGNTIYF. For the CDR3, the DNA is TGTGCCAGCAGCAAGGCTTCTTCCTCTGGAAACACCATATATTTT.

The rearrangement links TRBV29-1 to TRBJ2-3, with no clear D. Trimming cost V 2 bases and J 1 base, with 16 bases left between them. The CDR3 is 16 residues long. CDR1 and CDR2 (germline): SQVTM, ANQGSEA. The CDR3 DNA reads TGCAGCGTTGAAAGCCTTCGGTCCTCCCGCACAGATACGCAGTATTTT. Translation: CSVESLRSSRTDTQYF.

The chain has TRBV10-2 and TRBJ1-6; 8 nucleotides align to TRBD1. V lost 0 bases to trimming and J lost 6 bases; unmatched junction nucleotides: 7. The V gene's germline CDR1 is WSHSY and CDR2 SAAADI. This CDR3 contains 17 residues. CDR3 amino acids: CASSESGQARVNSPLHF. CDR3 DNA sequence: TGCGCCAGCAGTGAGTCGGGACAGGCCCGTGTTAATTCACCCCTCCACTTT.

The chain combines TRBV6-5 with TRBJ1-2, with no clear D. Germline CDR1 reads MNHEY; CDR2 reads SVGAGI. This CDR3 has 13 residues. Trimming stripped 5 bases from V and 3 bases from J, with 10 bases between. CDR3 loop: CASSLGVDYGYTF. As DNA, the CDR3 is TGTGCCAGCAGTCTTGGGGTTGACTATGGCTACACCTTC.

This clone was picked up one time. This chain uses TRBV4-2 with TRBJ1-4, with 7 bases lining up with TRBD1. The CDR3 loop spans 14 amino acids. Unmatched junction bases numbered 5, after V lost 0 bases and J lost 10 bases. The germline CDR1 and CDR2 sequences are LGHNA and YNFKEQ. This chain's CDR3 is CASSQEHRGGKLFF. DNA of the CDR3: TGTGCCAGCAGCCAAGAGCACAGGGGAGGAAAACTGTTTTTT.

The chain carries TRBV1 and TRBJ1-5. TRBV1 is noted as a pseudogene. The CDR3 totals 16 residues. CDR3 nucleotides: TGCACCAGCAGCTTAAACCGGGGTTATAGCAATCAGCCCCAGCATTTT. Protein: CTSSLNRGYSNQPQHF.

This chain links TRBV4-1 with TRBJ1-5; D ambiguous. The CDR3 is 14 amino acids. The germline V gene has CDR1 MGHRA and CDR2 YSYEKL. The V gene lost 0 bases and the J gene lost 7 bases, with 10 bases spanning the gap. The CDR3 bases are TGCGCCAGCAGCCAAGATGCAGAGGGCCAGCCCCAGCATTTT. Translated: CASSQDAEGQPQHF.

V gene TRBV10-3 combines with J gene TRBJ1-2; D is unclear. V was trimmed by 6 bases and J by 6 bases, leaving 26 bases between them. Germline-derived CDR1 and CDR2 are ENHRY and SYGVKD. The CDR3 length is 17 residues. CDR3 coding DNA: TGTGCCATCAGGACATCTGTTTTCGAGGGAGGCTCCGATGGCTACACCTTC. The encoded protein is CAIRTSVFEGGSDGYTF.

The chain combines TRBV30 with TRBJ2-1, with 14 positions matching TRBD2. This CDR3 is built from 13 residues. The germline V gene encodes CDR1 GTSNPN and CDR2 SVGIG (reference sequence). V trimming: 8 bases; J trimming: 10 bases; junction bases outside the gene matches: 7. The CDR3 spells CAHGTSGSGEQFF. CDR3 nucleotide sequence: TGTGCCCACGGGACTAGCGGGAGCGGGGAGCAGTTCTTC.

The V and J genes are TRBV3-1 (or the pseudogene TRBV3-2) and TRBJ2-3; TRBD2 matches at 10 bases. The CDR3 extends over 15 amino acids. Unmatched junction bases numbered 8, after V lost 7 bases and J lost 4 bases. The germline V gene has CDR1 LGHDT and CDR2 YNNKEL (reference sequence). The CDR3 region is CASMVSGGRSDTQYF. CDR3 nucleotide sequence: TGTGCCAGCATGGTTAGCGGGGGGAGGTCAGATACGCAGTATTTT.

This clone has only one observation. The rearrangement links TRBV29-1 to TRBJ2-7; D perhaps matches TRBD1 (6 bases). The CDR3 spans 15 residues. The germline V and J ends were trimmed by 6 bases and 2 bases, with 20 bases remaining between them. CDR1 is SQVTM and CDR2 is ANQGSEA in the germline V gene. CDR3 nucleotide sequence: TGCAGCGTCGCCTGGACAGAGGGTTTAACCTACGAGCAGTACTTC. Translated: CSVAWTEGLTYEQYF.

The rearrangement links TRBV7-2 to TRBJ2-7, with TRBD2 matching 13 bases. Germline V gene sequence: CDR1 SGHTA, CDR2 FQGNSA. Losses at the gene ends were 1 base for V and 3 bases for J; bases not matched to a gene: 0. This CDR3 comprises 15 residues. Here the CDR3 reads CASSLGLAGGYEQYF. In DNA form, the CDR3 reads TGTGCCAGCAGCTTAGGACTAGCGGGAGGCTACGAGCAGTACTTC.

The chain employs TRBV27 and TRBJ1-1; D is unresolved. In germline, CDR1 is MNHEY, CDR2 SMNVEV (reference sequence). V lost 5 bases, J lost 5 bases, and 12 bases lay in between. The CDR3 loop spans 13 amino acids. The CDR3 protein is CASSTRTATEAFF. CDR3 coding DNA: TGTGCCAGCAGTACCCGAACAGCGACTGAAGCTTTCTTT.

This rearrangement joins TRBV7-2 to TRBJ1-3; unclear D gene. CDR3 length: 14 amino acids. Trimming removed 3 bases from V and 4 bases from J, with 10 bases in between. Germline CDR1 and CDR2: SGHTA and FQGNSA. CDR3 loop: CASSFRVRGNTIYF. The CDR3 DNA sequence: TGTGCCAGCAGCTTTAGGGTACGCGGAAACACCATATATTTT.

J is TRBJ1-1 and V is TRBV7-9; maybe TRBD1 (6 bases). The CDR3 is 16 residues long. CDR1 is SEHNR, CDR2 FQNEAQ, per germline (reference sequence). V was shortened by 4 bases and J by 0 bases, with 15 bases between the two germline ends. The CDR3 DNA follows: TGTGCCAGCAGCTCTAGGGACAACCCAATGAACACTGAAGCTTTCTTT. This encodes CASSSRDNPMNTEAFF.

This rearrangement joins TRBV10-2 to TRBJ2-5, with 10 bases identical to TRBD2. This CDR3 comprises 16 residues. The V gene end was trimmed by 8 bases and the J gene end by 5 bases; junction bases not matched to a gene: 14. Germline CDR1 WSHSY, CDR2 SAAADI. The DNA of the CDR3 is TGCGCCAGCGCTAAATGGACTAGCGGAGGTGGGGAGACCCAGTACTTC. This gives the protein CASAKWTSGGGETQYF.

J is TRBJ1-6 and V is TRBV7-3, with D possibly matching TRBD1 (6 bases). The CDR3 has 16 amino acids. Per germline, CDR1 SGHTA and CDR2 FQGTGA. Trimming stripped 5 bases from V and 8 bases from J, with 19 bases between. In DNA, the CDR3 is TGTGCCAGCAGCCCAACCGGCGACAGGAGGCATTCACCCCTCCACTTT. This encodes CASSPTGDRRHSPLHF.

This clone was observed a single time. This rearrangement joins TRBV5-1 to TRBJ2-7; TRBD1 agrees at 7 bases. The CDR3 is 15 amino acids. With 0 bases clipped from V and 5 bases from J, the junction kept 8 bases outside the gene matches. Germline V CDR1 and CDR2: SGHRS, YFSETQ. This CDR3 is CASSLGRQGTNEQYF. The CDR3 bases are TGCGCCAGCAGCTTGGGTCGACAGGGTACCAACGAGCAGTACTTC.

The chain has TRBV9 and TRBJ2-2; unclear D gene. The CDR3 is 14 amino acids. Per germline, CDR1 SGDLS and CDR2 YYNGEE. V lost 2 bases and J lost 6, with 11 bases in between. CDR3 loop: CASSVLESSGELFF. As DNA, the CDR3 is TGTGCCAGCAGCGTTTTGGAATCCTCCGGGGAGCTGTTTTTT. Complete variable domain (other parts from reference TRBV9 and TRBJ2-2): DSGVTQTPKHLITATGQRVTLRCSPRSGDLSVYWYQQSLDQGLQFLIQYYNGEERAKGNILERFSAQQFPDLHSELNLSSLELGDSALYFCASSVLESSGELFFGEGSRLTVL.

The gene calls are TRBV20-1 and TRBJ1-5; a weak D match, TRBD1 (5 bases). Between the trimmed V and J ends, which lost 3 bases and 0 bases, there was a span of 12 bases. This CDR3 comprises 15 residues. Germline assignment: CDR1 DFQATT and CDR2 SNEGSKA (reference sequence). Written as DNA, the CDR3 is TGCAGTGCTAGTAGTTCGGGGGATAGCAATCAGCCCCAGCATTTT. It specifies CSASSSGDSNQPQHF.

The chain is built from TRBV6-5 and TRBJ2-7; 8 nucleotides line up with TRBD1. The CDR3 is made up of 14 amino acids. Germline-derived CDR1 and CDR2 are MNHEY and SVGAGI. Losses at the gene ends were 4 bases for V and 2 bases for J; bases not matched to a gene: 4. The CDR3 is CASSSDRGAYEQYF. DNA of the CDR3: TGTGCCAGCAGTTCAGACAGGGGAGCCTACGAGCAGTACTTC.

The chain employs TRBV27 and TRBJ2-1; D is uncertain. V dropped 7 bases and J dropped 4 bases, with 14 bases sitting between them. CDR3 length: 14 amino acids. In germline, CDR1 is MNHEY, CDR2 SMNVEV (reference sequence). The CDR3 sequence: CASTPTAPYNEQFF. CDR3 coding DNA: TGTGCCAGCACCCCTACCGCACCGTACAATGAGCAGTTCTTC.

This rearrangement joins TRBV11-1 to TRBJ2-2, with D possibly matching TRBD1 (5 bases). The CDR3 is made up of 15 amino acids. The V end lost 1 base, the J end lost 3 bases, and 9 bases lay between the germline ends. Germline CDR1 reads SGHAT; CDR2 reads FQDESV (reference sequence). The CDR3 nucleotides read TGTGCCAGCAGCTTAGGGGGCAGCTACACCGGGGAGCTGTTTTTT. It is translated as CASSLGGSYTGELFF.

The chain couples TRBV24-1 to TRBJ2-3; 7 bases match TRBD1. CDR1 is KGHDR and CDR2 is SFDVKD in the germline V gene. The CDR3 covers 15 residues. With V trimmed by 4 bases and J by 4 bases, 7 bases remained unmatched. CDR3 region: CATSDPRQGADTQYF. The CDR3 DNA follows: TGTGCCACCAGTGACCCCCGACAGGGCGCAGATACGCAGTATTTT.

This clone came up once. The chain is built from TRBV24-1 and TRBJ2-3, with TRBD1 matching over 10 bases. This CDR3 has 14 amino acids. Germline CDR1 reads KGHDR; CDR2 reads SFDVKD. The ends lost 7 bases at V and 4 bases at J; junction bases unmatched: 4. The CDR3 is CATSRTGGADTQYF. CDR3 nucleotide sequence: TGTGCCACCAGCAGGACAGGGGGGGCAGATACGCAGTATTTT.

V usage is TRBV10-3 and J usage is TRBJ1-1; no clear D. The germline V and J ends were trimmed by 3 bases and 5 bases, with 13 bases remaining between them. Germline CDR1 and CDR2: ENHRY and SYGVKD. The CDR3 consists of 14 residues. This chain's CDR3 is CAISEMELGTEAFF. CDR3 bases: TGTGCCATCAGTGAAATGGAGCTTGGGACTGAAGCTTTCTTT.

This chain links TRBV5-1 with TRBJ2-7; D may be TRBD2 (6 bases). Trimming removed 2 bases from V and 2 bases from J, with 17 bases in between. The V gene's germline CDR1 is SGHRS and CDR2 YFSETQ. This CDR3 has 16 residues. The CDR3 region has the DNA TGCGCCAGCAGCTTCACCGGGGACTTGATAACCTACGAGCAGTACTTC. The encoded protein is CASSFTGDLITYEQYF.

This chain joins TRBV7-3 and TRBJ2-3, with D maybe TRBD1 (7 bases). V was pared by 6 bases and J by 4 bases, with 11 bases between. Germline CDR1 SGHTA, CDR2 FQGTGA. This CDR3 is 13 amino acids long. Written as DNA, the CDR3 is TGTGCCAGCAGTTCCAGGGGGGCAGATACGCAGTATTTT. Protein: CASSSRGADTQYF. Together with reference TRBV7-3 and TRBJ2-3, the CDR3 gives the full variable domain: GAGVSQTPSNKVTEKGKYVELRCDPISGHTALYWYRQSLGQGPEFLIYFQGTGAADDSGLPNDRFFAVRPEGSVSTLKIQRTERGDSAVYLCASSSRGADTQYFGPGTRLTVL.

This chain joins TRBV23-1 and TRBJ1-5, with 8 bases aligning to TRBD1. TRBV23-1 is labeled an ORF, and its function is uncertain. The CDR3 has 15 residues. V lost 6 bases to trimming and J lost 4 bases; unmatched junction nucleotides: 8. Written as DNA, the CDR3 is TGCGCCAGCAGCCCGGACAGGGTACGTAATCAGCCCCAGCATTTT. Amino acids: CASSPDRVRNQPQHF.

V is TRBV27 and J is TRBJ1-1, with D possibly matching TRBD1 (6 bases). CDR1 is MNHEY, CDR2 SMNVEV, per germline (reference sequence). With 5 bases removed from V and 7 bases from J, the gap between germline ends came to 29 bases. CDR3 length: 18 residues. The CDR3: CASSTLGRPAGGRIEAFF. CDR3 sequence (DNA): TGTGCCAGCAGTACTTTAGGCCGACCCGCTGGGGGGCGAATTGAAGCTTTCTTT.